Listed here is a single T cell receptor (beta chain). This specimen comes from a study of CD8 T cells in ankylosing spondylitis. TCRdb re-called the 5' RACE reads with MiXCR, one entry per CDR3 protein. The sample consists of some 130,000 distinct CDR3 sequences, roughly 15% of them appearing once. V was pared by 0 bases and J by 1 base, with 2 bases of the junction left unmatched. The CDR3 is made up of 16 amino acids. Germline assignment: CDR1 SGHTA and CDR2 FQGNSA. The V and J genes are TRBV7-2 and TRBJ2-5; 10 bases fit TRBD2. Sequenced: blood, either unsorted or a sorted T cell fraction (not recorded which). The TCR sequence derives from a female donor with ankylosing spondylitis or in good health (not recorded which). CDR3 protein: CASSLAERGGQETQYF. The CDR3 DNA is TGTGCCAGCAGCTTAGCGGAGCGGGGGGGCCAAGAGACCCAGTACTTC. Combining the CDR3 with reference TRBV7-2 and TRBJ2-5 gives the whole variable domain GAGVSQSPSNKVTEKGKDVELRCDPISGHTALYWYRQSLGQGLEFLIYFQGNSAPDKSGLPSDRFSAERTGGSVSTLTIQRTQQEDSAVYLCASSLAERGGQETQYFGPGTRLLVL.